The present entry profiles one T cell receptor (beta chain) with its context. The data belong to a study of cytomegalovirus exposure and HLA in healthy donors. PCR primers comprised 60 Vbeta and 13 Jbeta primers. Data came from immunoSEQ multiplex PCR; TCRdb stores just in-frame clones and leaves some out. Here the sample spans 150,000 to 200,000 clones, around 68% being singletons. The CDR3 runs 16 residues. The germline V gene has CDR1 LNHNV and CDR2 YYDKDF (reference sequence). V shed 5 bases and J 7 bases; nucleotides not matched to a gene: 10. The V call is TRBV15, the J call TRBJ1-6, with 8 positions matching TRBD1. The source of this sequence is a man in his fifties in good health and CMV-seronegative. Sequencing input: PBMCs. The CDR3: CATSRPGTGLNSPLHF. DNA of the CDR3: TGTGCCACCAGCCGTCCCGGGACAGGTCTAAATTCACCCCTCCACTTT.